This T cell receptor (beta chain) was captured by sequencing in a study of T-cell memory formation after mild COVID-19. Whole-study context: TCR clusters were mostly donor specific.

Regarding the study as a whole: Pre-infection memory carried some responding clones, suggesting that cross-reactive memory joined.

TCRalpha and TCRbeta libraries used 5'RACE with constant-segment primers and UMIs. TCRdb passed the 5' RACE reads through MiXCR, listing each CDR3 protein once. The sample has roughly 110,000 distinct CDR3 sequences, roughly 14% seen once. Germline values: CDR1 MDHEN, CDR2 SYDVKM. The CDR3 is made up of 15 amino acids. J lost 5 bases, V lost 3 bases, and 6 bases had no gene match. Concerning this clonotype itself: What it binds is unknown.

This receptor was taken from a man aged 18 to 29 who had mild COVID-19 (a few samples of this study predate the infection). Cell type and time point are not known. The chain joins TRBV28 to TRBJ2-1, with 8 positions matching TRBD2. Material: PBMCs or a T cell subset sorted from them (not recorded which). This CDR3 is CASSLGREGNNEQFF. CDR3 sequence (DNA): TGTGCCAGCAGTTTGGGCCGGGAGGGGAACAATGAGCAGTTCTTC.